The TCR beta chain under discussion was sequenced for a study of cytomegalovirus exposure and HLA in healthy donors. Donors were ostensibly healthy at sampling, although undocumented immune exposures were probable. Amplification used 60 Vbeta primers and 13 Jbeta primers. Produced via immunoSEQ multiplex PCR; TCRdb's table is partial and in-frame only. The sample consists of about 160,000 clones, about 80% of them appearing once. About this clone itself: Its antigen is unidentified.

Germline V gene lookup returns CDR1 SGHNT and CDR2 YENEEA. Trimming pared 0 bases from V and 10 bases from J, leaving 13 bases between. The CDR3 spans 14 residues. Study-wide results and limits: Indistinguishable V segments, including TRBV6-2 and TRBV6-3, were excluded.

The TCR sequence derives from a man aged 50-60 years in good health and CMV-seropositive. The J gene is TRBJ2-1, the V gene TRBV11-3; D is unclear. The sequencing input was PBMCs. The CDR3, as DNA: TGTGCCAGCAGCTTAGAACCCGCGATGGGCGAGCAGTTCTTC. Protein product: CASSLEPAMGEQFF.